These 2 T cell receptor beta chains were sequenced from one sample in a study of cytomegalovirus exposure and HLA in healthy donors. 13 Jbeta primers and 60 Vbeta primers were used for the PCR. Assay used: immunoSEQ multiplex PCR; TCRdb lists only in-frame clones, some missing. The sample lists some 200,000 clones, around four fifths occurring once. What was sequenced was PBMCs. These receptors were collected from an older woman in good health and CMV-seropositive.

This chain joins TRBV5-6 and TRBJ1-3; 8 nucleotides line up with TRBD1. Trimming at V came to 4 bases and at J to 4 bases, leaving 10 bases not matched to a gene. The CDR3 spans 16 residues. Germline values: CDR1 SGHDT, CDR2 YYEEEE. CDR3 in DNA: TGTGCCAGCAGCCCGAACAGGGGGTCGTTGGGAAACACCATATATTTT. This gives the protein CASSPNRGSLGNTIYF.

The gene calls are TRBV5-1 and TRBJ2-3; tentative D call: TRBD2 (5 bases). In germline, CDR1 is SGHRS, CDR2 YFSETQ. Trimming removed 2 bases at V and 0 bases at J, with 13 bases between. This CDR3 comprises 16 residues. CDR3 coding DNA: TGCGCCAGCAGCTTACCAGCGGACCCTAGCACAGATACGCAGTATTTT. Protein: CASSLPADPSTDTQYF.